This entry describes one T cell receptor beta chain. Its specificity is unknown. Trimming took 0 bases from V and 3 from J, leaving 9 bases between them. Germline V gene sequence: CDR1 ENHRY, CDR2 SYGVKD. CDR3 length: 14 amino acids. Notes on the study in general: The larger-cohort validation was restricted to a single TCR beta V-J rearrangement rather than whole repertoires. Tumor Tregs overlapped most with tumor, then blood, naive CD4+ cells.

Constant-region reverse primers amplified full-length variable regions, followed by semi-nested Nested Universal Primer A PCR. One entry per CDR3 protein results from TCRdb running MiXCR on the 5' RACE reads. The sample includes 7,500 to 9,000 distinct CDR3 sequences, 55% to 80% of them seen just once. Purified naive CD4+ T cells were depleted of CD25+ Tregs. The TCR comes from a female donor with breast cancer. Sequenced input: tumor-infiltrating naive CD4+ T cells sorted from the breast tumor. Subset here: naive CD4+ T cells, CD4+CD45RA+CD25-. The rearrangement links TRBV10-3 to TRBJ2-7; D may be TRBD1 (6 bases). This chain's CDR3 is CAISESTGNYEQYF. The CDR3 DNA reads TGTGCCATCAGTGAGTCGACAGGAAACTACGAGCAGTACTTC.